These 2 T cell receptor beta chains came from one sample sequenced in a study of spatial heterogeneity in lung cancer (dated by TCRdb to between 2018 and 2020). The receptor library was made with 5' RACE. Sequenced on a NextSeq 500. Clones were called with MiXCR by TCRdb after fastp trimmed the public reads at Q25, and only in-frame beta chains were retained. Rows are combined by CDR3 protein, so each entry shows the most common genes and DNA. The sample records some 47,000 distinct CDR3 sequences, 7.5% to 8% of which are singletons. Approximately 13% of the sample is in the top ten clones. Reading the label with the study, this specimen's time point is: sample taken at primary tumor resection. TCR sequencing used whole RNA extracted from tumor and nontumor lung tissue, or from cryopreserved PBMC samples, without cell sorting. Sequencing used PBMCs, obtained at surgery. The receptors come from a female donor with early-stage non-small cell lung cancer.

Many counts were recorded for this clonotype. V and J are TRBV7-2 and TRBJ1-5; D is undetermined. Germline V lookup: CDR1 SGHTA, CDR2 FQGNSA. V lost 0 bases and J 3 bases, leaving 12 bases between the germline ends. CDR3 length equals 16 residues. CDR3 in DNA: TGTGCCAGCAGCTTAGCGCTGGGAGGGTTCAATCAGCCCCAGCATTTT. Protein product: CASSLALGGFNQPQHF.

This clonotype was counted only a few times. J is TRBJ2-3 and V is TRBV28; no reliable D call. Trimming removed 6 bases from V and 2 bases from J, with 12 bases in between. In germline, CDR1 is MDHEN, CDR2 SYDVKM. The CDR3 runs 14 residues. CDR3 nucleotides: TGTGCCAGCAGATCCTACGGAAACACAGATACGCAGTATTTT. Encoded protein: CASRSYGNTDTQYF.